Detailed here is one TCR beta chain. This entry is derived from a study of response to subunit inactivated influenza vaccine. Per the germline V gene, CDR1 is MNHEY and CDR2 is SMNVEV (reference sequence). The CDR3 runs 14 residues. The ends were cut back, 1 base at V and 0 bases at J, with 4 bases in the middle. TCRdb called the RT-PCR reads again in MiXCR, with one record for every CDR3 protein. Here the sample spans about 650,000 distinct CDR3 sequences, around 15% being singletons. The sequence was collected from a man between 45 and 60 years old who received an inactivated influenza vaccine. This sequence joins TRBV27 and TRBJ2-1; D unresolved. The material was PBMCs from blood, obtained around two weeks before vaccination. The chain's CDR3 is CASSLWSSYNEQFF. The CDR3 DNA follows: TGTGCCAGCAGTTTATGGAGCTCCTACAATGAGCAGTTCTTC.